This T cell receptor beta chain derives from a study of blood T cell repertoires in COVID-19. Study-wide background: Whether acute or convalescent, the COVID-19 samples came from the United States, Italy and Spain. T cells, B-cell-depleted T cells, or PBMCs provided the cDNA or gDNA that served as material.

Turning to this clone: The sample holds other DNA sequences that translate to the same CDR3.

Study processing details: Amplified reference gene primers provided the basis for estimating nucleated cell counts. TCRdb's copy holds only in-frame clones and misses some; the assay was immunoSEQ multiplex PCR. V and J calls plus clone size are reproduced from that table; the DNA served to infer D and trimming. The sample records 220,000 or so clones, 85% being singletons. This CDR3 has 14 amino acids. Trimming pared 5 bases from V and 0 bases from J, leaving 11 bases between. Germline V lookup: CDR1 SGHTA, CDR2 FQGNSA. This TCR was recovered from a man between 50 and 59 years old who had recovered from COVID-19. The rearrangement joins TRBV7-2 to TRBJ2-7; TRBD2 is a possible D gene (6 bases). Source material: peripheral blood. The CDR3 coding sequence is TGTGCCAGCAGCCTTAGCGGAGACTCCTACGAGCAGTACTTC. Encoded protein: CASSLSGDSYEQYF. Variable domain in full (rest from reference TRBV7-2 and TRBJ2-7): GAGVSQSPSNKVTEKGKDVELRCDPISGHTALYWYRQSLGQGLEFLIYFQGNSAPDKSGLPSDRFSAERTGGSVSTLTIQRTQQEDSAVYLCASSLSGDSYEQYFGPGTRLTVT.